Shown below are 32 T cell receptor beta chains from a single sample sequenced in a study of CD8+ T cells in alopecia areata. Documented treatment: oral pan-JAK inhibitor, 5-10 mg twice daily. RNA was isolated and reverse transcribed to cDNA, the sequencing template. The data were produced by immunoSEQ multiplex PCR, yet TCRdb's version contains in-frame clones alone and is incomplete. The sample has some 200,000 clones, 55% to 70% seen once. Specimen: CD4+ T cells sorted from blood, collected at week 4, from a patient treated with tofacitinib. The receptors originated from a human donor with alopecia areata.

The chain is built from TRBV25-1 and TRBJ1-2, with D tentatively TRBD1 (6 bases). The germline V and J ends were trimmed by 4 bases and 4 bases, with 10 bases remaining between them. The germline gives CDR1 MGHDK, CDR2 SYGVNS. CDR3 size: 13 residues. CDR3 region: CASSVTGSYGYTF. As DNA, the CDR3 is TGTGCCAGCAGTGTTACAGGGAGCTATGGCTACACCTTC.

This sequence joins TRBV5-1 and TRBJ2-4; tentatively, D is TRBD1 (7 bases). The CDR3 length is 16 residues. The ends were cut back, 4 bases at V and 8 bases at J, with 22 bases in the middle. Germline V gene data show CDR1 as SGHRS and CDR2 as YFSETQ. The CDR3 DNA reads TGCGCCAGCAGCGATCCGGGACAGCGGGCGTTGGACATTCAGTACTTC. Translated, it gives CASSDPGQRALDIQYF.

Of note for this clone: Distinct nucleotide sequences in the sample also encode this CDR3. The chain joins TRBV7-9 to TRBJ1-1, with D possibly TRBD1 on 5 matching bases. The CDR3 length is 13 residues. Germline V gene lookup returns CDR1 SEHNR and CDR2 FQNEAQ (reference sequence). Trimming removed 5 bases from V and 1 base from J, with 8 bases in between. CDR3: CASSLGQNTEAFF. The CDR3 bases are TGTGCCAGCAGCCTCGGACAGAACACTGAAGCTTTCTTT.

This clone was found a few times. The V gene is TRBV6-4, the J gene TRBJ2-3, with a weak D call TRBD2 (7 bases). The V gene's germline CDR1 is MRHNA and CDR2 SNTAGT. The V gene lost 0 bases and the J gene lost 4 bases, with 11 bases spanning the gap. The CDR3 contains 15 residues. CDR3 in DNA: TGTGCCAGCAGTGACTCGGTGGGGGGGCCAGATACGCAGTATTTT. It encodes CASSDSVGGPDTQYF.

The chain uses TRBV9 and TRBJ1-1, with a weak D call TRBD1 (5 bases). The germline V gene has CDR1 SGDLS and CDR2 YYNGEE. The V end was cut by 4 bases, the J end by 7 bases, with 23 bases between. This CDR3 is built from 16 residues. CDR3 nucleotides: TGTGCCAGCAGCATCACGGGGCGCGTTCTGTCGGGTGAAGCTTTCTTT. Translating gives CASSITGRVLSGEAFF.

The rearrangement uses TRBV9 and TRBJ2-5; D may match TRBD1 or TRBD2 (5 bases each). The length of the CDR3 is 13 residues. Germline V CDR1 and CDR2: SGDLS, YYNGEE. Between the trimmed V and J ends, which lost 4 bases and 10 bases, there was a span of 17 bases. CDR3 DNA: TGTGCCAGCAGCTCCGGCCGTGGGACGAGCCAGTACTTC. Its protein product is CASSSGRGTSQYF.

CDR3 sequence: CASSFLGTAQGYGYTF. As DNA, the CDR3 is TGTGCCAGCAGTTTCCTCGGGACTGCCCAGGGCTATGGCTACACCTTC. The chain uses TRBV27 and TRBJ1-2; tentatively, D is TRBD1 (5 bases). Trimming left V 3 bases short and J 4 bases short, with 18 bases between. This CDR3 is built from 16 residues. CDR1 is MNHEY and CDR2 is SMNVEV in the germline V gene (reference sequence).

The V and J genes are TRBV27 and TRBJ1-6; D might be TRBD1 (5 bases). The V end was cut by 2 bases, the J end by 8 bases, with 13 bases between. Germline V gene data show CDR1 as MNHEY and CDR2 as SMNVEV (reference sequence). The CDR3 is made up of 15 amino acids. CDR3 residues: CASSLAAGLYSPLHF. CDR3 bases: TGTGCCAGCAGTTTAGCGGCAGGGCTATATTCACCCCTCCACTTT.

J is TRBJ2-7 and V is TRBV7-8; maybe TRBD1 (5 bases). Per the germline V gene, CDR1 is SGHVS and CDR2 is FQNEAQ. Trimming left V 2 bases short and J 3 bases short, with 14 bases between. The CDR3 is made up of 15 amino acids. CDR3 sequence (DNA): TGTGCCAGCAGCTTAAGGCAGGGATTCCTCTACGAGCAGTACTTC. Residues: CASSLRQGFLYEQYF.

The genes are TRBV30 and TRBJ1-1, with D unresolved. V was shortened by 3 bases and J by 7 bases, with 18 bases between the two germline ends. Germline loops: CDR1 GTSNPN, CDR2 SVGIG (reference sequence). The CDR3 is 14 amino acids. The CDR3 spells CAWSAGPLRGEAFF. The CDR3 nucleotides are TGTGCCTGGAGCGCGGGTCCCCTGCGGGGTGAAGCTTTCTTT.

V usage is TRBV29-1 and J usage is TRBJ2-5; D unresolved. CDR3 length: 12 amino acids. From germline, CDR1 is SQVTM and CDR2 ANQGSEA. V lost 4 bases and J lost 0, with 6 bases in between. The CDR3 region has the DNA TGCAGCGTTGTATACAACCAAGAGACCCAGTACTTC. Residues: CSVVYNQETQYF.

J is TRBJ1-5 and V is TRBV2; D not resolved. Germline V gene lookup returns CDR1 SNHLY and CDR2 FYNNEI. Deletions cut 4 bases from V and 2 bases from J, with 9 bases between. There are 14 residues in the CDR3. The CDR3 nucleotides read TGTGCCAGCAGTGCGACGGAGGGCAATCAGCCCCAGCATTTT. It specifies CASSATEGNQPQHF.

This chain joins TRBV2 and TRBJ2-7; either TRBD1 or TRBD2 may supply D (6 bases each). From germline, CDR1 is SNHLY and CDR2 FYNNEI. V was cut by 3 bases and J by 3 bases, with 9 bases left in between. This CDR3 has 13 residues. This CDR3 is CASSDRGLYEQYF. Written as DNA, the CDR3 is TGTGCCAGCAGTGACCGGGGGCTCTACGAGCAGTACTTC.

The chain has TRBV27 and TRBJ1-2, with a possible D match to TRBD1 (6 bases). Germline-derived CDR1 and CDR2 are MNHEY and SMNVEV (reference sequence). The CDR3 runs 15 residues. V was clipped by 4 bases and J by 2 bases, with 14 bases between them. The chain's CDR3 is CASSSSPRGNYGYTF. As DNA, the CDR3 is TGTGCCAGCAGTTCGTCCCCCAGGGGCAACTATGGCTACACCTTC.

This clone came up a few times. The chain combines TRBV25-1 with TRBJ1-1; D is perhaps TRBD1 (6 bases). CDR1 is MGHDK and CDR2 is SYGVNS in the germline V gene. V lost 2 bases, J lost 1 base, and 14 bases lay in between. This CDR3 contains 16 residues. The DNA of the CDR3 is TGTGCCAGCAGTGAAGGGGGCAGAGTCGGGAACACTGAAGCTTTCTTT. Its translation: CASSEGGRVGNTEAFF.

This rearrangement joins TRBV6-1 to TRBJ2-7, with D perhaps TRBD1 or TRBD2 (5 bases each). Germline V CDR1 and CDR2: MNHNS, SASEGT. This CDR3 contains 18 residues. Trimming took 1 base from V and 3 from J, leaving 22 bases between them. CDR3 amino acids: CASSEGRGLRGRSYEQYF. CDR3 in DNA: TGTGCCAGCAGTGAAGGCCGAGGTTTGAGGGGACGGAGCTACGAGCAGTACTTC.

The genes are TRBV29-1 and TRBJ2-7, with TRBD1 matching 7 bases. The V gene end was trimmed by 8 bases and the J gene end by 2 bases; junction bases not matched to a gene: 12. The germline V gene has CDR1 SQVTM and CDR2 ANQGSEA. The CDR3 has 14 residues. CDR3 amino acids: CSLRRGTDAYEQYF. In DNA form, the CDR3 reads TGCAGCCTAAGAAGGGGGACAGACGCCTACGAGCAGTACTTC.

This chain uses TRBV29-1 with TRBJ1-3; a weak D match, TRBD1 (6 bases). The V and J ends lost 7 bases and 3 bases respectively, with 16 bases between them. Germline V lookup: CDR1 SQVTM, CDR2 ANQGSEA. The CDR3 has 14 amino acids. DNA for the CDR3: TGCAGCGGTGGGACGGGGGCTGATGGAAACACCATATATTTT. As protein: CSGGTGADGNTIYF.

Here the CDR3 DNA reads TGCAGCGGTAATGGGGTAGCGGGGTTATCGGACAATGAGCAGTTCTTC. This codes for CSGNGVAGLSDNEQFF. The chain is built from TRBV29-1 and TRBJ2-1; 8 bases align to TRBD2. After removal of 7 bases from V and 5 bases from J, the junction contained 16 bases not matched to a gene. Germline V gives CDR1 SQVTM, CDR2 ANQGSEA. The CDR3 sequence is 16 residues long.

The V call is TRBV30, the J call TRBJ1-2, with 7 nucleotides matching TRBD1. The junction had 10 bases not matched to a gene; V was cut back by 5 bases and J by 4 bases. The CDR3 extends over 14 amino acids. Germline CDR1 reads GTSNPN; CDR2 reads SVGIG (reference sequence). CDR3 in DNA: TGTGCCTGGTCGGGACAGCCGAACTCCTATGGCTACACCTTC. This codes for CAWSGQPNSYGYTF.

This clone was observed a few times. The chain couples TRBV19 to TRBJ1-1, with 7 bases matching TRBD1. CDR1 LNHDA and CDR2 SQIVND come from the germline V gene (reference sequence). The CDR3 contains 15 residues. V dropped 7 bases and J dropped 1; count of bases not matched to a gene: 9. The CDR3 sequence is CASTMGTASNTEAFF. The DNA for the CDR3 is TGTGCCAGTACTATGGGGACAGCGTCGAACACTGAAGCTTTCTTT. The whole variable domain, filled in from reference TRBV19 and TRBJ1-1, reads DGGITQSPKYLFRKEGQNVTLSCEQNLNHDAMYWYRQDPGQGLRLIYYSQIVNDFQKGDIAEGYSVSREKKESFPLTVTSAQKNPTAFYLCASTMGTASNTEAFFGQGTRLTVV.

The chain joins TRBV6-5 to TRBJ2-5, with D perhaps TRBD1 (6 bases). Trimming took off 5 bases at V and 3 bases at J, with 10 bases between the two ends. The germline gives CDR1 MNHEY, CDR2 SVGAGI. The length of the CDR3 is 13 residues. Written as DNA, the CDR3 is TGTGCCAGCAGTCCGACAGGAGAAGAGACCCAGTACTTC. This translates into CASSPTGEETQYF.

The J gene is TRBJ2-5, the V gene TRBV7-2; D uncertain. Germline CDR1 and CDR2: SGHTA and FQGNSA. The ends were cut back, 5 bases at V and 2 bases at J, with 15 bases in the middle. This CDR3 contains 15 residues. The CDR3 protein is CASSPLGAPQETQYF. In DNA form, the CDR3 reads TGTGCCAGCAGCCCCCTCGGAGCGCCACAAGAGACCCAGTACTTC. Looking up the rest from reference TRBV7-2 and TRBJ2-5 gives the full variable domain: GAGVSQSPSNKVTEKGKDVELRCDPISGHTALYWYRQSLGQGLEFLIYFQGNSAPDKSGLPSDRFSAERTGGSVSTLTIQRTQQEDSAVYLCASSPLGAPQETQYFGPGTRLLVL.

V is TRBV5-1 and J is TRBJ2-7, with 7 bases that match TRBD2. The CDR3 runs to 16 residues. After removal of 5 bases from V and 0 bases from J, the junction contained 11 bases not matched to a gene. Germline CDR1 and CDR2: SGHRS and YFSETQ. CDR3 residues: CASRLRLAQSSYEQYF. The CDR3 DNA reads TGCGCCAGCAGACTGCGACTAGCTCAATCCTCCTACGAGCAGTACTTC. Full variable domain (remainder filled in from reference TRBV5-1 and TRBJ2-7): KAGVTQTPRYLIKTRGQQVTLSCSPISGHRSVSWYQQTPGQGLQFLFEYFSETQRNKGNFPGRFSGRQFSNSRSEMNVSTLELGDSALYLCASRLRLAQSSYEQYFGPGTRLTVT.

The rearrangement joins TRBV29-1 to TRBJ1-2; possible D gene TRBD1, 6 bases. The length of the CDR3 is 13 residues. Trimming removed 5 bases at V and 3 bases at J, with 13 bases between. The germline V gene encodes CDR1 SQVTM and CDR2 ANQGSEA. As DNA, the CDR3 is TGCAGCGTTAGGGACACTCGGGACTATGGCTACACCTTC. Its protein is CSVRDTRDYGYTF. The whole variable domain, remainder taken from reference TRBV29-1 and TRBJ1-2, is SAVISQKPSRDICQRGTSLTIQCQVDSQVTMMFWYRQQPGQSLTLIATANQGSEATYESGFVIDKFPISRPNLTFSTLTVSNMSPEDSSIYLCSVRDTRDYGYTFGSGTRLTVV.

This rearrangement joins TRBV5-4 to TRBJ2-2; unclear D gene. V was clipped by 1 base and J by 6 bases, with 1 base between them. The CDR3 has 11 residues. Germline assignment: CDR1 SGHNT and CDR2 YYREEE (reference sequence). The CDR3 is CASSLSGELFF. The CDR3 region has the DNA TGTGCCAGCAGCTTGTCCGGGGAGCTGTTTTTT.

CDR3 nucleotide sequence: TGTGCCAGCAGCTCCCGGCCGGCTAACGTCGGCTACACCTTC. Translation: CASSSRPANVGYTF. The chain couples TRBV5-6 to TRBJ1-2; no clear D. V was pared by 3 bases and J by 8 bases, with 17 bases between. Germline values: CDR1 SGHDT, CDR2 YYEEEE. The length of the CDR3 is 14 residues. The full variable domain, completed using reference TRBV5-6 and TRBJ1-2, is DAGVTQSPTHLIKTRGQQVTLRCSPKSGHDTVSWYQQALGQGPQFIFQYYEEEERQRGNFPDRFSGHQFPNYSSELNVNALLLGDSALYLCASSSRPANVGYTFGSGTRLTVV.

This chain links TRBV7-9 with TRBJ1-2; D is unresolved. Per germline, CDR1 SEHNR and CDR2 FQNEAQ (reference sequence). The V gene lost 5 bases and the J gene lost 4 bases, with 14 bases spanning the gap. The CDR3 runs 14 residues. The chain's CDR3 is CASSPHHSGYGYTF. CDR3 nucleotide sequence: TGTGCCAGCAGCCCTCACCATTCGGGCTATGGCTACACCTTC.

This clone was seen more than once but under ten times. Here the CDR3 reads CASSGTPGQLNQFF. For the CDR3, the DNA is TGTGCCAGCAGCGGGACCCCAGGACAATTAAACCAGTTCTTC. The V and J genes are TRBV14 and TRBJ2-1; TRBD1 or TRBD2 may be the D gene (5 bases each). The CDR3 has 14 amino acids. Germline values: CDR1 SGHDN, CDR2 FVKESK. Trimming removed 5 bases at V and 13 bases at J, with 21 bases between.

Remarks on this clone: Compared with germline, one end of the junction differs, possibly owing to a read error. V and J are TRBV29-1 and TRBJ2-5, with a tentative D call TRBD2 (5 bases). CDR3 length equals 14 residues. The germline V gene has CDR1 SQVTM and CDR2 ANQGSEA. CDR3 residues: CSVEAVLREETQYF. The CDR3 DNA reads as TGCAGCGTCGAAGCGGTCCTACGGGAAGAGACCCAGTACTTC. Based on the CDR3 plus reference TRBV29-1 and TRBJ2-5, the full variable domain is SAVISQKPSRDICQRGTSLTIQCQVDSQVTMMFWYRQQPGQSLTLIATANQGSEATYESGFVIDKFPISRPNLTFSTLTVSNMSPEDSSIYLCSVEAVLREETQYFGPGTRLLVL.

DNA for the CDR3: TGTGCCAGCAGTTTCACCCTGGAGCAGTACTTC. Translating gives CASSFTLEQYF. The gene calls are TRBV28 and TRBJ2-7; D unresolved. V lost 3 bases and J lost 7, with 7 bases in between. CDR3 size: 11 residues. Germline V lookup: CDR1 MDHEN, CDR2 SYDVKM.

The J gene is TRBJ1-5, the V gene TRBV6-5; perhaps TRBD1 as D (6 bases). V lost 5 bases and J 7 bases, leaving 15 bases between the germline ends. Germline V gene lookup returns CDR1 MNHEY and CDR2 SVGAGI. This CDR3 is built from 14 residues. The CDR3 DNA sequence: TGTGCCAGCAGTAAACAGGGAGAAAGGCAGCCCCAGCATTTT. Its translation: CASSKQGERQPQHF.